In this sample, the clone carrying this T cell receptor beta chain turned up many times. The antigen remains unidentified. This CDR3 region has 13 residues. V lost 6 bases and J lost 7, with 16 bases in between. Germline lookup yields CDR1 MDHEN and CDR2 SYDVKM. The sample's time point: persistent/refractory GD, antithyroid drugs over 5 years with positive TRAb. The authors made the TCR library using RNA they extracted from PBMCs. One endocrinology department in Xi'an, China, was where patients came from. This sample is part of a study of regulatory T cells in long-lasting Graves disease. General study points: What was studied was peripheral blood only, and not thyroid tissue.

CDR3 regions were amplified by Arm-PCR using iRepertoire HTBI primers to build TCR beta libraries. Authors' processing steps: The identification of about 68 TRBV and 11 to 15 TRBJ segments was made across samples. TCRdb itself ran the multiplex PCR reads through MiXCR, one entry per CDR3 protein. The V and J calls reflect TCRdb's pipeline rather than the authors' work. The sample has roughly 400,000 distinct CDR3 sequences; around 20% are singletons. Source: peripheral blood mononuclear cells (PBMCs), taken when the disease was refractory, from a patient treated with antithyroid drugs. The rearrangement uses TRBV28 and TRBJ2-7; possibly TRBD1 for D (5 bases). The source is a female donor with Graves disease. CDR3 sequence reads: CASSRQSGLEQYF. The CDR3 DNA reads as TGTGCCAGCAGCCGACAGTCAGGGCTTGAGCAGTACTTC.